This TCR beta chain was profiled in a study of shared clonotypes between healthy human individuals. In the original analysis: ImmunoSEQ supplied junction-only sequences lacking quality scores, so filtering was different. The assay was immunoSEQ multiplex PCR, and TCRdb's table has in-frame clones only and misses some. V, J and clone size are taken as reported in that table, and D and trimming were inferred from the DNA itself. The repertoire consists of millions of clones, with just over 90% occurring once and the leading ten covering about 0.13%. The germline V gene has CDR1 SGHTA and CDR2 FQGNSA. The length of the CDR3 is 11 residues. The V end was cut by 4 bases, the J end by 8 bases, with 8 bases between.

The chain employs TRBV7-2 and TRBJ1-2; D gene unclear. The sequence came from a man younger than 30 in good health. Specimen: naive CD4+ T cells sorted from blood. Subset defined: CD45RA+ positively selected. In DNA, the CDR3 is TGTGCCAGCAGCTCCCAGACCGGCTACACCTTC. Translating gives CASSSQTGYTF.